This paragraph reports one TCR beta chain. Its antigen is unidentified. The record originates from a study of post-analysis software for immune sequencing data. The study, taken as a whole, reports: Five or six TRBV segments, TRBV5-6, TRBV5-1 and TRBV20-1 among them, were found more frequent in patients than controls. Controls significantly exceeded multiple sclerosis patients in normalized Chao1 diversity. Strong same-batch co-clustering of samples appeared with F measure clustering.

The CDR3 is 13 amino acids. The V end was cut by 8 bases, the J end by 4 bases, with 17 bases between. Germline assignment: CDR1 DFQATT and CDR2 SNEGSKA (reference sequence). Unique molecular identifiers had been added to the TCR beta cDNA libraries. cDNA molecules numbering about half a million came from about 1 to 10 million T cells. Via MiXCR, TCRdb re-called the PCR reads, giving one row per CDR3 protein. The table includes about 820,000 distinct CDR3 sequences, about 50% detected once. The sequencing input was blood. The sequence was collected from a girl aged 5 to 17 with multiple sclerosis. The chain links TRBV20-1 to TRBJ1-2; D remains ambiguous. The CDR3 bases are TGCAGTACTACGGTCGGGAGATCCTATGGCTACACCTTC. It specifies CSTTVGRSYGYTF.